Listed here are 23 T cell receptor beta chains from one sample, sequenced in a study of blood T cell repertoires in COVID-19. The table came from immunoSEQ multiplex PCR; TCRdb's copy has only in-frame clones and leaves some out. The profile shows more than 50,000 clones, roughly 80% of them singletons. What was sequenced was peripheral blood. These receptors all stem from a woman aged 55 to 70 with acute or convalescent COVID-19.

This clone is a singleton in its sample. V usage is TRBV24-1 and J usage is TRBJ2-5; TRBD1 matches at 7 bases. Per germline, CDR1 KGHDR and CDR2 SFDVKD. There are 15 residues in the CDR3. The V segment lost 2 bases and the J segment 5 bases; nucleotides outside the gene matches: 7. CDR3 residues: CATSDSGQPSETQYF. The CDR3 DNA is TGTGCCACCAGTGATTCGGGACAGCCTTCTGAGACCCAGTACTTC.

This chain connects TRBV5-1 to TRBJ2-7; 11 bases are shared with TRBD1. This CDR3 has 16 residues. J was trimmed by 3 bases and V by 4 bases; bases with no gene match: 9. Germline V lookup: CDR1 SGHRS, CDR2 YFSETQ. CDR3 amino acids: CASSLWTGGLLYEQYF. The CDR3 DNA reads as TGCGCCAGCAGCCTCTGGACAGGGGGCCTCCTCTACGAGCAGTACTTC.

A few counts support this clone. The chain couples TRBV12-3 or TRBV12-4 to TRBJ2-5, with TRBD1 as a possible D gene (6 bases). Trimming left V 3 bases short and J 5 bases short, with 10 bases between. The CDR3 covers 13 residues. CDR3 in DNA: TGTGCCAGCAGTTTGTACAGGGCCGAGACCCAGTACTTC. Protein sequence: CASSLYRAETQYF.

The V gene is TRBV7-6, the J gene TRBJ2-5; 7 nucleotides line up with TRBD1. The CDR3 runs to 14 residues. CDR1 is SGHVS and CDR2 is FNYEAQ in the germline V gene. The J segment lost 1 base and the V segment lost 5 bases, leaving 4 bases of the junction unmatched. The DNA for the CDR3 is TGTGCCAGCAGCCCGGGGACAGTCCAAGAGACCCAGTACTTC. As protein: CASSPGTVQETQYF.

This clone was detected only a few times. This sequence joins TRBV3-1 (or the pseudogene TRBV3-2) and TRBJ1-4, with D possibly matching TRBD1 (5 bases). This CDR3 has 19 amino acids. Germline CDR1 and CDR2: LGHDT and YNNKEL (reference sequence). The V end was cut by 0 bases, the J end by 3 bases, with 20 bases between. DNA for the CDR3: TGTGCCAGCAGCCAAGATCTGGGAGGGACTTTTCCTTCTAATGAAAAACTGTTTTTT. As protein: CASSQDLGGTFPSNEKLFF.

V gene TRBV3-1 (or the pseudogene TRBV3-2) combines with J gene TRBJ1-2; 8 positions agree with TRBD1. Unmatched junction bases numbered 10, after V lost 4 bases and J lost 6 bases. Germline V gene sequence: CDR1 LGHDT, CDR2 YNNKEL (reference sequence). This CDR3 comprises 15 residues. CDR3 nucleotide sequence: TGTGCCAGCAGCCCCCCCCAGGGGGCGCGTAATGGCTACACCTTC. Protein sequence: CASSPPQGARNGYTF.

The chain combines TRBV27 with TRBJ1-5; 7 bases are shared with TRBD1. In germline, CDR1 is MNHEY, CDR2 SMNVEV (reference sequence). There are 15 residues in the CDR3. V was pared by 8 bases and J by 2 bases, with 9 bases of the junction left unmatched. The CDR3 bases are TGTGCCAGCTGTAATACCGGGACAGGCAATCAGCCCCAGCATTTT. Protein product: CASCNTGTGNQPQHF.

This clone was picked up a small number of times. The chain has TRBV15 and TRBJ1-5; no clear D gene. Germline V lookup: CDR1 LNHNV, CDR2 YYDKDF (reference sequence). The CDR3 consists of 15 residues. V was trimmed by 0 bases and J by 0 bases, leaving 6 bases between them. The CDR3 DNA is TGTGCCACCAGCAGAGATCCGGGTAGCAATCAGCCCCAGCATTTT. Amino acid sequence: CATSRDPGSNQPQHF. Variable domain in full (rest from reference TRBV15 and TRBJ1-5): DAMVIQNPRYQVTQFGKPVTLSCSQTLNHNVMYWYQQKSSQAPKLLFHYYDKDFNNEADTPDNFQSRRPNTSFCFLDIRSPGLGDTAMYLCATSRDPGSNQPQHFGDGTRLSIL.

The J gene is TRBJ1-1, the V gene TRBV5-5; TRBD1 is a possible D gene (5 bases). The germline V gene has CDR1 SGHKS and CDR2 YYEKEE (reference sequence). CDR3 size: 15 residues. The V end lost 4 bases, the J end lost 4 bases, and 17 bases lay between the germline ends. CDR3 loop: CASSRGVGRGTEAFF. DNA of the CDR3: TGTGCCAGCAGCCGCGGGGTGGGGCGAGGCACTGAAGCTTTCTTT.

The chain uses TRBV27 and TRBJ1-4; TRBD1 might be the D (5 bases). The CDR3 is 14 amino acids. In germline, CDR1 is MNHEY, CDR2 SMNVEV (reference sequence). Trimming cost V 2 bases and J 5 bases, with 9 bases left between them. As DNA, the CDR3 is TGTGCCAGCAGTTTAAAGGGGCTCAATGAAAAACTGTTTTTT. It yields the protein CASSLKGLNEKLFF.

V gene TRBV10-3 combines with J gene TRBJ2-7, with 10 bases fitting TRBD2. The junction had 13 bases not matched to a gene; V was cut back by 5 bases and J by 6 bases. From germline, CDR1 is ENHRY and CDR2 SYGVKD. CDR3 length equals 16 residues. The CDR3 DNA sequence: TGTGCCATCAGTTCGGTGATAGCGGGAGGTTCATCCGAGCAGTACTTC. Encoded protein: CAISSVIAGGSSEQYF.

The genes are TRBV2 and TRBJ1-5; D remains ambiguous. Germline assignment: CDR1 SNHLY and CDR2 FYNNEI. The V gene lost 2 bases and the J gene lost 0 bases, with 17 bases spanning the gap. This CDR3 region has 18 residues. Written as DNA, the CDR3 is TGTGCCAGCAGTGAAAGGCGGGGTACGGCAAGTAGCAATCAGCCCCAGCATTTT. Translating gives CASSERRGTASSNQPQHF.

V usage is TRBV19 and J usage is TRBJ1-1; 9 bases line up with TRBD1. The V gene's germline CDR1 is LNHDA and CDR2 SQIVND (reference sequence). The CDR3 sequence is 15 residues long. Trimming took 4 bases from V and 5 from J; bases not matched to a gene: 8. The CDR3 DNA follows: TGTGCCAGTAGTAACCGGGACAGGGCCAGTACTGAAGCTTTCTTT. Protein product: CASSNRDRASTEAFF.

The gene calls are TRBV9 and TRBJ1-6, with TRBD1 matching 10 bases. The CDR3 has 15 amino acids. Germline trimming cut 3 bases from V and 10 bases from J; bases unmatched to any gene: 7. CDR1 is SGDLS, CDR2 YYNGEE, per germline. The CDR3: CASSASGTGESPLHF. The CDR3 region has the DNA TGTGCCAGCAGCGCCTCCGGGACAGGGGAATCACCCCTCCACTTT. The variable domain in full, completed from reference TRBV9 and TRBJ1-6, reads DSGVTQTPKHLITATGQRVTLRCSPRSGDLSVYWYQQSLDQGLQFLIQYYNGEERAKGNILERFSAQQFPDLHSELNLSSLELGDSALYFCASSASGTGESPLHFGNGTRLTVT.

The gene calls are TRBV30 and TRBJ1-5; D is ambiguous. The CDR3 spans 16 residues. In germline, CDR1 is GTSNPN, CDR2 SVGIG (reference sequence). V was shortened by 3 bases and J by 0 bases, with 15 bases between the two germline ends. CDR3 coding DNA: TGTGCCTGGAGGAGGTCGCGGAGTGATAGCAATCAGCCCCAGCATTTT. It translates to CAWRRSRSDSNQPQHF. The full variable domain, rest sourced from reference TRBV30 and TRBJ1-5, is SQTIHQWPATLVQPVGSPLSLECTVEGTSNPNLYWYRQAAGRGLQLLFYSVGIGQISSEVPQNLSASRPQDRQFILSSKKLLLSDSGFYLCAWRRSRSDSNQPQHFGDGTRLSIL.

The chain carries TRBV5-1 and TRBJ1-2, with no clear D. V lost 3 bases and J 11 bases, leaving 17 bases between the germline ends. Germline assignment: CDR1 SGHRS and CDR2 YFSETQ. The CDR3 length is 13 residues. The CDR3 DNA reads as TGCGCCAGCAGCTCGGAGGGATCGTCTTTATACACCTTC. Protein product: CASSSEGSSLYTF.

The rearrangement links TRBV20-1 to TRBJ2-5; TRBD2 agrees at 8 bases. The V gene end was trimmed by 3 bases and the J gene end by 4 bases; junction bases not matched to a gene: 10. This CDR3 is 15 amino acids long. Germline CDR1 and CDR2: DFQATT and SNEGSKA (reference sequence). The CDR3 loop reads CSASLNSGRRETQYF. CDR3 DNA sequence: TGCAGTGCTAGTTTAAACAGCGGGAGAAGAGAGACCCAGTACTTC.

The V call is TRBV5-6, the J call TRBJ1-2; possibly TRBD1 for D (5 bases). The CDR3 extends over 11 amino acids. V lost 4 bases and J 8 bases, leaving 9 bases between the germline ends. The germline V gene has CDR1 SGHDT and CDR2 YYEEEE. CDR3 DNA sequence: TGTGCCAGCAGCCGGAGACAGGGCTACACCTTC. Its protein product is CASSRRQGYTF.

V and J are TRBV9 and TRBJ2-1, with 7 positions matching TRBD2. The V segment lost 0 bases and the J segment 7 bases; nucleotides outside the gene matches: 7. This CDR3 has 15 residues. Per the germline V gene, CDR1 is SGDLS and CDR2 is YYNGEE. Here the CDR3 DNA reads TGTGCCAGCAGCGTAGGGCGGGAGCGGAGAAATGAGCAGTTCTTC. Protein: CASSVGRERRNEQFF.

The gene calls are TRBV7-9 and TRBJ1-1; D is unresolved. Germline CDR1 reads SEHNR; CDR2 reads FQNEAQ (reference sequence). CDR3 length equals 14 residues. Trimming removed 5 bases from V and 4 bases from J, with 14 bases in between. The CDR3, as DNA: TGTGCCAGCAGCCGCACTTATGGTGCCACTGAAGCTTTCTTT. Residues: CASSRTYGATEAFF.

A single count supports this clone. The V and J genes are TRBV5-1 and TRBJ1-1, with no clear D. Germline V gene sequence: CDR1 SGHRS, CDR2 YFSETQ. The CDR3 totals 15 residues. V was trimmed by 4 bases and J by 0 bases, leaving 13 bases between them. The CDR3 region has the DNA TGCGCCAGCAGCCCCATAACGGGGATGAACACTGAAGCTTTCTTT. Translating gives CASSPITGMNTEAFF.

This clone is a singleton in its sample. The rearrangement joins TRBV5-1 to TRBJ1-5; the match to TRBD1 covers 7 bases. The CDR3 has 14 residues. V gave up 0 bases and J gave up 4 bases; unmatched junction bases: 1. CDR1 SGHRS and CDR2 YFSETQ come from the germline V gene. CDR3 DNA: TGCGCCAGCAGCTTGGAGGGGGCGAATCAGCCCCAGCATTTT. Amino acids: CASSLEGANQPQHF.

This clone was seen a handful of times. The V call is TRBV6-1, the J call TRBJ1-3, with TRBD1 identical over 7 bases. The CDR3 extends over 16 amino acids. CDR1 and CDR2 (germline): MNHNS, SASEGT. The junction had 14 bases not matched to a gene; V was cut back by 2 bases and J by 10 bases. The CDR3 region is CASSERDRSRGTTIYF. The CDR3 DNA follows: TGTGCCAGCAGTGAACGGGACAGATCCCGAGGTACGACCATATATTTT.